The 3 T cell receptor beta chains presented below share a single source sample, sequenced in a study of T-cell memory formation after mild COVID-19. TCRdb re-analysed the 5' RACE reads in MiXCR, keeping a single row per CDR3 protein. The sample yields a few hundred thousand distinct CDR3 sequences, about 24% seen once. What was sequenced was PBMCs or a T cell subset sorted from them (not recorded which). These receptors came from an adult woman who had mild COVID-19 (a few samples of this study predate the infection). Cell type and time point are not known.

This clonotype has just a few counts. The chain's CDR3 is CASSWSGGSGNEQFF. The CDR3, as DNA: TGTGCCAGCAGTTGGTCAGGAGGGAGCGGGAATGAGCAGTTCTTC. V is TRBV27 and J is TRBJ2-1; possibly TRBD2 for D (6 bases). Germline V CDR1 and CDR2: MNHEY, SMNVEV (reference sequence). This CDR3 region has 15 residues. Trimming left V 4 bases short and J 7 bases short, with 17 bases between.

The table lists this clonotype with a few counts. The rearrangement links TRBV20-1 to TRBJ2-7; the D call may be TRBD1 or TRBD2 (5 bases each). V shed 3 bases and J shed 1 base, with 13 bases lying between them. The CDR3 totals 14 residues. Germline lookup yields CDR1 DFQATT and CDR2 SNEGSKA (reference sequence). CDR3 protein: CSARGDLVSYEQYF. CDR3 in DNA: TGCAGTGCTAGGGGGGACCTGGTGTCCTACGAGCAGTACTTC.

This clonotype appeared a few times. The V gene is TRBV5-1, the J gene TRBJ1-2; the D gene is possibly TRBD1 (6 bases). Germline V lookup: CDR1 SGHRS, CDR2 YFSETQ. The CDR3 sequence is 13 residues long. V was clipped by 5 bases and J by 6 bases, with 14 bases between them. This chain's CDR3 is CASRSGQSDGYTF. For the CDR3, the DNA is TGCGCCAGCAGATCCGGACAGTCGGATGGCTACACCTTC.